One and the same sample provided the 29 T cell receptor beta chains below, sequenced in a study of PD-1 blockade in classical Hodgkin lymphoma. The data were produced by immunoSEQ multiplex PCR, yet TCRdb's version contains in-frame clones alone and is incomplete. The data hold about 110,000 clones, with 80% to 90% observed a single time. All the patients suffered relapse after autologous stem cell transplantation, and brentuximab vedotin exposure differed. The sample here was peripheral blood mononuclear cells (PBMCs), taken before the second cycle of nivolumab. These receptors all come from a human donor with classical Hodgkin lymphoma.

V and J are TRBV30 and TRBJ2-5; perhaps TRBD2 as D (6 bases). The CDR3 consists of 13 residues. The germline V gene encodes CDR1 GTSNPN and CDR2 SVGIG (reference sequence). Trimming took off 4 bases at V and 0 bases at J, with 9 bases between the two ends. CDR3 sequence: CAWIGRYQETQYF. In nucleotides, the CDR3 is TGTGCCTGGATAGGGAGGTACCAAGAGACCCAGTACTTC.

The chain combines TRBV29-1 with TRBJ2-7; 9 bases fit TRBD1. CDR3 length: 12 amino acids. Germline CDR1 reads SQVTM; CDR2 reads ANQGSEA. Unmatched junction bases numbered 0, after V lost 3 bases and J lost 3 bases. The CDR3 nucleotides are TGCAGCGTTGAGGGACAGGGCTACGAGCAGTACTTC. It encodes CSVEGQGYEQYF.

The CDR3 DNA sequence: TGTGCCAGCAGCTCGCCGGGACGGCGGAGCTACGAGCAGTACTTC. It translates to CASSSPGRRSYEQYF. The chain carries TRBV11-3 and TRBJ2-7, with D perhaps given as TRBD1 or TRBD2 (5 bases each). The CDR3 has 15 amino acids. From germline, CDR1 is SGHNT and CDR2 YENEEA. Trimming took 4 bases from V and 3 from J, leaving 16 bases between them.

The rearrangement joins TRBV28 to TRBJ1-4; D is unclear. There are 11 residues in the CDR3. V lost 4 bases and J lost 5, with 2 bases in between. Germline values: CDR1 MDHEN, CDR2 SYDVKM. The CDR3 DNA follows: TGTGCCAGCAGTTGGAATGAAAAACTGTTTTTT. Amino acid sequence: CASSWNEKLFF. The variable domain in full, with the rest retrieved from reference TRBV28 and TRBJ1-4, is DVKVTQSSRYLVKRTGEKVFLECVQDMDHENMFWYRQDPGLGLRLIYFSYDVKMKEKGDIPEGYSVSREKKERFSLILESASTNQTSMYLCASSWNEKLFFGSGTQLSVL.

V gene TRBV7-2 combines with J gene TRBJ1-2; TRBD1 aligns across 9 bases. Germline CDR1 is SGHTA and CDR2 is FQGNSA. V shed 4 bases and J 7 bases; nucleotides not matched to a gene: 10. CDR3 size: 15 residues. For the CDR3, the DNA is TGTGCCAGCAGCTCCTCAGGACAGGGGATTTTTGGCTACACCTTC. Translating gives CASSSSGQGIFGYTF.

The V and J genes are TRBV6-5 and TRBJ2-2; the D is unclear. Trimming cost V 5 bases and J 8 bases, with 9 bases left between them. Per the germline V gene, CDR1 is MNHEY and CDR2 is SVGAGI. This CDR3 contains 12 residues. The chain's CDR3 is CASSESRGELFF. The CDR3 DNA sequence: TGTGCCAGCAGTGAATCCAGGGGGGAGCTGTTTTTT.

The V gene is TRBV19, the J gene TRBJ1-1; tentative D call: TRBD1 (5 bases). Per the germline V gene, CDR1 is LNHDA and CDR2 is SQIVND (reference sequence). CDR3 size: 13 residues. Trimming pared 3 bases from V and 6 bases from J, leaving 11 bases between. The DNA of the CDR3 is TGTGCCAGTAGTATGGGGGGTTGGGCTGAAGCTTTCTTT. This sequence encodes CASSMGGWAEAFF.

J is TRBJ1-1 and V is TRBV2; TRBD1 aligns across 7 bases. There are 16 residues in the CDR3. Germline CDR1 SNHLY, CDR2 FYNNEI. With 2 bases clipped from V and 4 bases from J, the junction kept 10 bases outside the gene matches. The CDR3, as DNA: TGTGCCAGCAGTGAACGACAGGGACTCTCCGCCACTGAAGCTTTCTTT. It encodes CASSERQGLSATEAFF. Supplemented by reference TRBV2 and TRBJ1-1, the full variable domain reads EPEVTQTPSHQVTQMGQEVILRCVPISNHLYFYWYRQILGQKVEFLVSFYNNEISEKSEIFDDQFSVERPDGSNFTLKIRSTKLEDSAMYFCASSERQGLSATEAFFGQGTRLTVV.

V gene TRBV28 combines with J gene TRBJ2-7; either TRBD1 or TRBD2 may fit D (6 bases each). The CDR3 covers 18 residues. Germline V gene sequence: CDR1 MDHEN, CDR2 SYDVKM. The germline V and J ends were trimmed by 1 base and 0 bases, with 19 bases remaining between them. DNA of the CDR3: TGTGCCAGCAGTTTATCGGCGGGATGGGCGGACAGCTCCTACGAGCAGTACTTC. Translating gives CASSLSAGWADSSYEQYF.

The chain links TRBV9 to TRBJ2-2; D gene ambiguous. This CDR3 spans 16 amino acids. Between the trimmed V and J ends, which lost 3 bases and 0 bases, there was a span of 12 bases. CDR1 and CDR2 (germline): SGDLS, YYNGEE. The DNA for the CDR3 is TGTGCCAGCAGCGACCCTTCCGGATCGAACACCGGGGAGCTGTTTTTT. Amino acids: CASSDPSGSNTGELFF.

The CDR3 reads CASSTGTNNEKLFF. CDR3 sequence (DNA): TGTGCCAGCAGTACTGGGACGAATAATGAAAAACTGTTTTTT. This chain joins TRBV28 and TRBJ1-4, with D possibly TRBD1 on 5 matching bases. The CDR3 runs to 14 residues. CDR1 and CDR2 (germline): MDHEN, SYDVKM. Trimming cost V 5 bases and J 4 bases, with 11 bases left between them.

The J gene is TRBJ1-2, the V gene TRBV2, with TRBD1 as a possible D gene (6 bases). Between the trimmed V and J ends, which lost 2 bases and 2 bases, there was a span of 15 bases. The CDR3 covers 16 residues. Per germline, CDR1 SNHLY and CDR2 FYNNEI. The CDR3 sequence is CASSESRGLGNYGYTF. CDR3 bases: TGTGCCAGCAGTGAAAGTCGGGGGCTCGGGAACTATGGCTACACCTTC.

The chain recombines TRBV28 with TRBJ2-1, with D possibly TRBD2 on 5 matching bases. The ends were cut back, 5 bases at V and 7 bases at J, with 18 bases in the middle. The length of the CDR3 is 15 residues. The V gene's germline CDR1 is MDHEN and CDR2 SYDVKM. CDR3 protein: CASSPGSISGNEQFF. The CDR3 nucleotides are TGTGCCAGCAGTCCGGGATCCATCTCTGGGAATGAGCAGTTCTTC.

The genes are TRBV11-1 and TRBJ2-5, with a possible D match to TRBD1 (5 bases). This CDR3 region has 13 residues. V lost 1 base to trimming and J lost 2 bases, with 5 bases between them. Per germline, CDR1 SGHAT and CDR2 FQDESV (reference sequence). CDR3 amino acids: CASSLGQQETQYF. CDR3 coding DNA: TGTGCCAGCAGCTTAGGACAGCAAGAGACCCAGTACTTC.

CDR3 nucleotides: TGCGCCAGCTCCCCTACCGGAAAGCCATCTGGAAACACCATATATTTT. Encoded protein: CASSPTGKPSGNTIYF. The chain couples TRBV23-1 to TRBJ1-3; D gene unclear. TRBV23-1 belongs to the ORF category, with a function that is uncertain. The CDR3 is 16 amino acids. V was cut by 8 bases and J by 1 base, with 18 bases left in between.

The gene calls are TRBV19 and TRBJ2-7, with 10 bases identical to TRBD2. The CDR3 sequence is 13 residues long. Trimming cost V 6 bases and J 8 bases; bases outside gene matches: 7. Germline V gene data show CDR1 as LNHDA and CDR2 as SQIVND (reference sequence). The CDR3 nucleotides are TGTGCCAGTAGGGCCGCTAGCGGGAGCAAGCAGTACTTC. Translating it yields CASRAASGSKQYF.

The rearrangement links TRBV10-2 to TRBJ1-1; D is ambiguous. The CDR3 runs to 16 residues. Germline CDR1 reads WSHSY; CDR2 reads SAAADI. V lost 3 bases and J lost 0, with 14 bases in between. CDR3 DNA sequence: TGCGCCAGCAGTGAAGAGGGCTTGCCCATGAACACTGAAGCTTTCTTT. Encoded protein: CASSEEGLPMNTEAFF.

CDR3 DNA: TGCGCCAGCAGCCGCCGACTAGCGGGTGAGACCCAGTACTTC. This encodes CASSRRLAGETQYF. The rearrangement joins TRBV4-1 to TRBJ2-5, with 10 nucleotides matching TRBD2. CDR1 and CDR2 (germline): MGHRA, YSYEKL. This CDR3 is built from 14 residues. V lost 4 bases and J lost 5; bases outside the gene matches: 4.

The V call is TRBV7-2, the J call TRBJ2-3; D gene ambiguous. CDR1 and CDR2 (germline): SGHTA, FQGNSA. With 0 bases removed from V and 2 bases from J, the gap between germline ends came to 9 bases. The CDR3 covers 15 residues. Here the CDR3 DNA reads TGTGCCAGCAGCTTAGCCCCCCTCGCCACAGATACGCAGTATTTT. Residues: CASSLAPLATDTQYF.

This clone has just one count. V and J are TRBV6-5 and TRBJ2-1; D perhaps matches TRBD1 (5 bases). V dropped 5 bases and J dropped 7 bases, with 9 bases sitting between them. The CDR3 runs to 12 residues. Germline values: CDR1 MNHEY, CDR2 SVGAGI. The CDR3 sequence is CASSRTGNEQFF. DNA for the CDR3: TGTGCCAGCAGTCGAACAGGAAATGAGCAGTTCTTC.

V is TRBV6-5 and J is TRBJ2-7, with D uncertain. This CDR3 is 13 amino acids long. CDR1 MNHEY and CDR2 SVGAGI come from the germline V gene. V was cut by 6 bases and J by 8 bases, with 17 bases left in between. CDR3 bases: TGTGCCAGCAGGAATACGACGATGCGCAAGCAGTACTTC. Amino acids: CASRNTTMRKQYF.

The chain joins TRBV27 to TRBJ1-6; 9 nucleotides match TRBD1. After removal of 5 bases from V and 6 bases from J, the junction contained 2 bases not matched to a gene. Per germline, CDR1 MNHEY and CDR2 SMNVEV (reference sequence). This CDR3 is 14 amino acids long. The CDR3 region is CASSPGQGNSPLHF. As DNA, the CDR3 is TGTGCCAGCAGTCCGGGACAGGGTAATTCACCCCTCCACTTT.

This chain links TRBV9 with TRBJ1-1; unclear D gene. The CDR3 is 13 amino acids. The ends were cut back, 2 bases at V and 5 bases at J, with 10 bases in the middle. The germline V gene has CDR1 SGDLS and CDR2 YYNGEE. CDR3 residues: CASSVEGRTEAFF. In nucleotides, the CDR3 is TGTGCCAGCAGCGTCGAGGGTCGAACTGAAGCTTTCTTT. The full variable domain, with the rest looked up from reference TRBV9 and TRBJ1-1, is DSGVTQTPKHLITATGQRVTLRCSPRSGDLSVYWYQQSLDQGLQFLIQYYNGEERAKGNILERFSAQQFPDLHSELNLSSLELGDSALYFCASSVEGRTEAFFGQGTRLTVV.

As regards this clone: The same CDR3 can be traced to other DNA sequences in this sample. The CDR3 nucleotides are TGTGCCTGGACTAGTTCCTACGAGCAGTACTTC. As protein: CAWTSSYEQYF. The genes are TRBV30 and TRBJ2-7; D gene ambiguous. The V gene lost 4 bases and the J gene lost 1 base, with 5 bases spanning the gap. The CDR3 covers 11 residues. CDR1 GTSNPN and CDR2 SVGIG come from the germline V gene (reference sequence). The full variable domain, in which reference TRBV30 and TRBJ2-7 provide the parts outside the CDR3, is SQTIHQWPATLVQPVGSPLSLECTVEGTSNPNLYWYRQAAGRGLQLLFYSVGIGQISSEVPQNLSASRPQDRQFILSSKKLLLSDSGFYLCAWTSSYEQYFGPGTRLTVT.

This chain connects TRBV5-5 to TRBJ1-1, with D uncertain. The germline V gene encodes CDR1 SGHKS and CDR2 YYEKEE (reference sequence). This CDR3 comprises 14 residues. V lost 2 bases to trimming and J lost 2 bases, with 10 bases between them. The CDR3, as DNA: TGTGCCAGCAGCTTTGACGGCCCAAACACTGAAGCTTTCTTT. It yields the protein CASSFDGPNTEAFF.

CDR3 in DNA: TGTGCCAGCACCAGCGGCCTAATGAACACTGAAGCTTTCTTT. Amino acid sequence: CASTSGLMNTEAFF. This chain connects TRBV7-9 to TRBJ1-1; D gene uncertain. V shed 7 bases and J shed 0 bases, with 12 bases lying between them. CDR1 is SEHNR and CDR2 is FQNEAQ in the germline V gene (reference sequence). This CDR3 region has 14 residues. Supplemented by reference TRBV7-9 and TRBJ1-1, the full variable domain reads DTGVSQNPRHKITKRGQNVTFRCDPISEHNRLYWYRQTLGQGPEFLTYFQNEAQLEKSRLLSDRFSAERPKGSFSTLEIQRTEQGDSAMYLCASTSGLMNTEAFFGQGTRLTVV.

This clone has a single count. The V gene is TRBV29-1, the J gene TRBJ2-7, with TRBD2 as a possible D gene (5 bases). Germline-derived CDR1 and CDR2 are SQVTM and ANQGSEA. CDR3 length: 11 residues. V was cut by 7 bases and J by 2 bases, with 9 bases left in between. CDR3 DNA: TGCAGCGCAGGACTCCCCTACGAGCAGTACTTC. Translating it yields CSAGLPYEQYF.

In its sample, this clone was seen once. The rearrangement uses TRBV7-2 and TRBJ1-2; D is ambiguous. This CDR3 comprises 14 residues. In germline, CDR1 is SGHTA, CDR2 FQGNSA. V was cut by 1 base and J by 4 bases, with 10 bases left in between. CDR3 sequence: CASSLEPGPYGYTF. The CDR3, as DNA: TGTGCCAGCAGCTTAGAACCAGGCCCCTATGGCTACACCTTC.

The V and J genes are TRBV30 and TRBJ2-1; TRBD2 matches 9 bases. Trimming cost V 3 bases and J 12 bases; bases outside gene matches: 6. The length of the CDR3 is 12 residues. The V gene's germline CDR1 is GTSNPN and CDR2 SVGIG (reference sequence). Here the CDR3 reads CAWSPSGIWQFF. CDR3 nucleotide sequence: TGTGCCTGGAGCCCTAGCGGGATTTGGCAGTTCTTC.